The rows below give T cell receptor beta chains drawn from one sample of a study of blood T cell repertoires in COVID-19. This table comes from immunoSEQ multiplex PCR, and its TCRdb copy is limited to in-frame clones, with some not included. The sample holds about 44,000 clones, under 90% seen once. Sequencing was done on a sample of peripheral blood. Receptors originate from a human donor in a cohort sampled during active COVID-19. Both conserved end residues are part of each CDR3. The D gene is left open where the match is weak. Clone size is not always given. Where it is, it says once, few, many or a class for expanded clones.

clone_size j_call v_call cdr3_length d_call cdr3_nt cdr3_aa
- TRBJ2-3 TRBV6-5 15 TRBD1 TGTGCCAGCAGTTACGGGACAGGGCAGAGAGATACGCAGTATTTT CASSYGTGQRDTQYF
- TRBJ2-6 TRBV19 14 - TGTGCCAGTACTCGACAAGCTGGGGCCAACGTCCTGACTTTC CASTRQAGANVLTF
once TRBJ2-5 TRBV11-2 11 - TGTGCCAGCAGCTTCTCGGGGACCCAGTACTTC CASSFSGTQYF
- TRBJ1-2 TRBV6-6 14 TRBD1 TGTGCCAGCAGTTACCGACAGGGAACCTATGGCTACACCTTC CASSYRQGTYGYTF
few TRBJ1-6 TRBV4-3 17 TRBD1 TGCGCCAGCAGCCAAGATCTTCCCGGGACAGGGCGTTCACCCCTCCACTTT CASSQDLPGTGRSPLHF
- TRBJ2-3 TRBV3-1/TRBV3-2 15 TRBD1 TGTGCCAGCAGCCAATCCGGGACAGGGGGAAATACGCAGTATTTT CASSQSGTGGNTQYF
- TRBJ1-1 TRBV3-1/TRBV3-2 13 - TGTGCCAGCAAGGTGGAGGGGTGGACTGAAGCTTTCTTT CASKVEGWTEAFF
- TRBJ1-1 TRBV2 16 TRBD1 TGTGCCAGCAGAGCAGTACAGGGGGCGCGAAACACTGAAGCTTTCTTT CASRAVQGARNTEAFF
- TRBJ2-7 TRBV5-4 15 TRBD2 TGTGCCAGCAGCCCGGGACTAGCGTACCACTACGAGCAGTACTTC CASSPGLAYHYEQYF
few TRBJ1-1 TRBV2 14 TRBD1 TGTGCCAGCACCGGGACAGGGCCAAACACTGAAGCTTTCTTT CASTGTGPNTEAFF
- TRBJ2-7 TRBV6-5 13 - TGTGCCAGCAGACGAGATACTAGTAACGAGCAGTACTTC CASRRDTSNEQYF
- TRBJ1-1 TRBV7-2 16 - TGTGCCAGCAGCTTAGTCCTGGCGTCGGGGGTGATTGAAGCTTTCTTT CASSLVLASGVIEAFF
- TRBJ1-5 TRBV18 15 TRBD1 TGTGCCAGCTCACTTGGGACAGGGGGCAATCAGCCCCAGCATTTT CASSLGTGGNQPQHF
once TRBJ2-1 TRBV3-1/TRBV3-2 12 - TGTGCCAGCCGAGACAGGTACAATGAGCAGTTCTTC CASRDRYNEQFF
- TRBJ1-5 TRBV6-2/TRBV6-3 15 TRBD1 TGTGCCAGCAGTGCAGGGGGTTGGAGCAATCAGCCCCAGCATTTT CASSAGGWSNQPQHF
- TRBJ1-5 TRBV19 17 - TGTGCCAGTAGCTCCATCGGGGCCCGGGGGGTCAATCAGCCCCAGCATTTT CASSSIGARGVNQPQHF
- TRBJ1-6 TRBV5-6 16 - TGTGCCAGCAGCTTGGGAGGGAATTACTATAATTCACCCCTCCACTTT CASSLGGNYYNSPLHF
- TRBJ2-3 TRBV5-1 15 - TGCGCCAGCAGCTTGTTAGGGGGGGACGTAGATACGCAGTATTTT CASSLLGGDVDTQYF
once TRBJ2-3 TRBV5-1 13 - TGCGCCAGCAGGCGTACTAGCACAGATACGCAGTATTTT CASRRTSTDTQYF
- TRBJ1-1 TRBV11-2 13 - TGTGCCAGCAGCTTAGCTACCGACACTGAAGCTTTCTTT CASSLATDTEAFF
once TRBJ2-6 TRBV28 20 - TGTGCCAGCAGTTTATATGTAGGGGCCAGGGGCGTCTCTGGGGCCAACGTCCTGACTTTC CASSLYVGARGVSGANVLTF
- TRBJ1-1 TRBV28 13 - TGTGCTAGCGAGTCGAATATGAACACTGAAGCTTTCTTT CASESNMNTEAFF
few TRBJ1-2 TRBV5-1 17 TRBD1 TGCGCCAGCAGCCCCGAGGGGGGGGACAGGGGATATCATGGCTACACCTTC CASSPEGGDRGYHGYTF
- TRBJ1-2 TRBV7-9 12 TRBD1 TGTGCCAGCAGCTTCGACAGGGAGGGCTACACCTTC CASSFDREGYTF
- TRBJ2-5 TRBV27 16 TRBD2 TGTGCCAGCAGTTTATGGGGCGGGGGGGCCCGAGAGACCCAGTACTTC CASSLWGGGARETQYF